This TCR beta chain was observed in a study of blood T cell repertoires in COVID-19. In its sample, this clone was seen once. V was pared by 5 bases and J by 3 bases, with 10 bases between. The CDR3 covers 13 residues. Here immunoSEQ multiplex PCR was the method, and the copy in TCRdb shows in-frame clones only, minus some. The data hold roughly 72,000 clones, with 85% to 90% observed a single time. This sequence originates from a human donor in a cohort sampled during active COVID-19. J is TRBJ2-5 and V is TRBV12-3 or TRBV12-4, with D unresolved. The sequenced sample was peripheral blood. CDR3 nucleotides: TGTGCCAGCAGTCTTGGGCCCAAAGAGACCCAGTACTTC. It specifies CASSLGPKETQYF.